This T cell receptor beta chain emerged from a study of cytomegalovirus exposure and HLA in healthy donors. Study results and caveats: Earlier findings revealed that most TCR beta V segments proved productive either about 87% or about 30% of the time. Sequences of the TCR beta chain were said to predict the HLA-A and HLA-B alleles of most subjects accurately. A highly shared variant cluster was judged a likely technical artifact. Most TCR sequences were uncommon, yet certain public TCRs appeared in many donors.

As concerns this clone: Its antigen is still unknown.

Researchers ran the PCR with 60 Vbeta and 13 Jbeta primers. TCRdb keeps only in-frame clones here, not all; method: immunoSEQ multiplex PCR. Of 75,000 or so clones in the sample, approximately 70% were seen once. The CDR3 sequence is 15 residues long. The germline V gene encodes CDR1 SGHNT and CDR2 YYREEE (reference sequence). The ends lost 0 bases at V and 3 bases at J; junction bases unmatched: 5. The chain employs TRBV5-4 and TRBJ1-1; TRBD1 agrees at 7 bases. The specimen was PBMCs. This clonotype originated in a middle-aged man in good health and CMV-seropositive. CDR3 nucleotide sequence: TGTGCCAGCAGCTTGGGGCCAGGGGGGTACACTGAAGCTTTCTTT. It translates to CASSLGPGGYTEAFF.